The 32 T cell receptor beta chains below were found in one sample sequenced in a study of response to subunit inactivated influenza vaccine (dated by TCRdb to 2016 to 2018). The library was produced with RT-PCR. Sequencing took place on an Illumina HiSeq 2500. TCRdb took the public reads, trimmed them with fastp at Q25, ran MiXCR for clone calling and kept in-frame beta chains. Records with the same CDR3 protein are collapsed into one entry carrying the most frequent genes and DNA. The sample table holds approximately 310,000 distinct CDR3 sequences, of which just over 20% were seen once. The ten largest clones capture 10% to 13% of the sample. The specimen comprised PBMCs from blood, sampled about 20 months after vaccination. These TCRs come from a man between 50 and 75 years old who received an inactivated influenza vaccine. Donor details come from another sample of the same person, matched by shared clones.

CDR3 region: CASEHRVIQPQHF. The DNA of the CDR3 is TGTGCTAGTGAGCACAGGGTTATCCAGCCCCAGCATTTT. J is TRBJ1-5 and V is TRBV12-5, with D maybe TRBD1 (6 bases). Germline assignment: CDR1 LGHNT and CDR2 FRNRAP. The CDR3 length is 13 residues. The V end lost 7 bases, the J end lost 7 bases, and 14 bases lay between the germline ends.

The chain employs TRBV7-9 and TRBJ2-1, with TRBD2 matching 14 bases. The CDR3 consists of 15 residues. Germline loops: CDR1 SEHNR, CDR2 FQNEAQ (reference sequence). V lost 4 bases to trimming and J lost 9 bases; unmatched junction nucleotides: 5. The CDR3 region is CASSSGLAGVSEQFF. The CDR3 DNA sequence: TGTGCCAGCAGCTCGGGACTAGCGGGAGTCTCTGAGCAGTTCTTC.

This clonotype was seen more than once but under ten times. Mismatch with germline at one junction end may stem from a read error. The rearrangement joins TRBV19 to TRBJ1-1; D is undetermined. The V gene's germline CDR1 is LNHDA and CDR2 SQIVND (reference sequence). This CDR3 comprises 10 residues. CDR3 in amino acids: CASSNNEAFF. In nucleotides, the CDR3 is TGTGCCAGTAGTAACAATGAAGCTTTCTTT.

The sample holds a few counts of this clonotype. This chain connects TRBV5-6 to TRBJ2-7, with D possibly TRBD1 on 5 matching bases. This CDR3 has 16 amino acids. V lost 4 bases, J lost 0 bases, and 17 bases lay in between. The V gene's germline CDR1 is SGHDT and CDR2 YYEEEE. The CDR3 nucleotides read TGTGCCAGCAGCATTACAGGAACCCTCCTCTCCTACGAGCAGTACTTC. As protein: CASSITGTLLSYEQYF.

This clonotype showed up just a few times. The V gene is TRBV20-1, the J gene TRBJ1-2; D may be TRBD1 (5 bases). V dropped 0 bases and J dropped 4 bases, with 9 bases sitting between them. This CDR3 comprises 13 residues. Per the germline V gene, CDR1 is DFQATT and CDR2 is SNEGSKA (reference sequence). The CDR3 reads CSAREKGTYGYTF. The CDR3 DNA reads TGCAGTGCTAGAGAAAAGGGGACCTATGGCTACACCTTC.

This clonotype was seen repeatedly, ten times or more. The genes are TRBV4-3 and TRBJ1-1; TRBD1 matches at 8 bases. V lost 1 base and J lost 3; bases outside the gene matches: 4. CDR3 length equals 15 residues. CDR1 and CDR2 (germline): LGHNA, YSLEER. CDR3 sequence reads: CASSQGDRSHTEAFF. In DNA, the CDR3 is TGCGCCAGCAGCCAAGGGGACAGGTCTCACACTGAAGCTTTCTTT.

V usage is TRBV27 and J usage is TRBJ2-7, with no clear D. This CDR3 comprises 13 residues. Germline V gene lookup returns CDR1 MNHEY and CDR2 SMNVEV (reference sequence). V dropped 3 bases and J dropped 3 bases, with 9 bases sitting between them. The CDR3 nucleotides read TGTGCCAGCAGTTTCCACGACGGCTACGAGCAGTACTTC. Protein sequence: CASSFHDGYEQYF.

This clonotype was seen more than once but under ten times. J is TRBJ1-2 and V is TRBV29-1; TRBD1 aligns across 10 bases. CDR1 is SQVTM and CDR2 is ANQGSEA in the germline V gene. The CDR3 has 13 amino acids. With V trimmed by 6 bases and J by 1 base, 2 bases remained unmatched. CDR3 DNA: TGCAGCGTCGGACAGGGGGTTAACTATGGCTACACCTTC. Translated, it gives CSVGQGVNYGYTF.

For the CDR3, the DNA is TGCAGTGCCTTGGACAGAAACCAAGAGACCCAGTACTTC. Protein product: CSALDRNQETQYF. This rearrangement joins TRBV20-1 to TRBJ2-5; tentatively, D is TRBD1 (6 bases). V lost 6 bases, J lost 0 bases, and 11 bases lay in between. Germline CDR1 and CDR2: DFQATT and SNEGSKA (reference sequence). The CDR3 runs to 13 residues.

This chain links TRBV10-3 with TRBJ2-1, with D tentatively TRBD2 (5 bases). The germline V and J ends were trimmed by 2 bases and 7 bases, with 15 bases remaining between them. Germline V lookup: CDR1 ENHRY, CDR2 SYGVKD. The CDR3 extends over 15 amino acids. The CDR3 here is CAISEEGQMVNEQFF. For the CDR3, the DNA is TGTGCCATCAGTGAGGAGGGCCAAATGGTAAATGAGCAGTTCTTC.

This clonotype was seen only a few times. V and J are TRBV29-1 and TRBJ2-5; D might be TRBD2 (6 bases). With 7 bases removed from V and 4 bases from J, the gap between germline ends came to 13 bases. The germline V gene encodes CDR1 SQVTM and CDR2 ANQGSEA. The CDR3 totals 12 residues. The CDR3 sequence: CSAGQGGETQYF. CDR3 sequence (DNA): TGCAGCGCCGGCCAGGGAGGAGAGACCCAGTACTTC.

In its sample, this clonotype was seen a few times. The chain combines TRBV6-5 with TRBJ2-5; D uncertain. With 2 bases removed from V and 1 base from J, the gap between germline ends came to 8 bases. CDR3 length: 14 amino acids. Per the germline V gene, CDR1 is MNHEY and CDR2 is SVGAGI. As DNA, the CDR3 is TGTGCCAGCAGTTACGGGAAGCTCCAAGAGACCCAGTACTTC. Translation gives CASSYGKLQETQYF.

CDR3 sequence: CASREGPISGNTIYF. CDR3 sequence (DNA): TGTGCCAGCAGGGAGGGACCAATCTCTGGAAACACCATATATTTT. V and J are TRBV28 and TRBJ1-3; maybe TRBD1 (5 bases). CDR1 and CDR2 from the germline V gene are MDHEN and SYDVKM. The CDR3 is 15 residues long. Trimming stripped 6 bases from V and 0 bases from J, with 12 bases between. Variable domain in full (rest from reference TRBV28 and TRBJ1-3): DVKVTQSSRYLVKRTGEKVFLECVQDMDHENMFWYRQDPGLGLRLIYFSYDVKMKEKGDIPEGYSVSREKKERFSLILESASTNQTSMYLCASREGPISGNTIYFGEGSWLTVV.

The chain has TRBV20-1 and TRBJ1-4; TRBD1 matches 10 bases. Germline trimming cut 6 bases from V and 7 bases from J; bases unmatched to any gene: 8. The V gene's germline CDR1 is DFQATT and CDR2 SNEGSKA (reference sequence). This CDR3 region has 14 residues. As DNA, the CDR3 is TGCAGTGCGTCTTCCGGGACAGGGGCTGAAAAACTGTTTTTT. This encodes CSASSGTGAEKLFF.

This clonotype has only a few counts. The rearrangement joins TRBV4-1 to TRBJ1-1; possible D gene TRBD1, 5 bases. The CDR3 contains 14 residues. Germline V gene lookup returns CDR1 MGHRA and CDR2 YSYEKL. With 1 base removed from V and 4 bases from J, the gap between germline ends came to 10 bases. The CDR3 region has the DNA TGCGCCAGCAGCCAAGGTCTCGGGGGCACTGAAGCTTTCTTT. This encodes CASSQGLGGTEAFF.

The gene calls are TRBV3-1 and TRBJ1-2; 8 nucleotides agree with TRBD1. Germline V gene lookup returns CDR1 LGHDT and CDR2 YNNKEL (reference sequence). The junction had 7 bases not matched to a gene; V was cut back by 0 bases and J by 7 bases. The CDR3 has 15 amino acids. The CDR3 nucleotides are TGTGCCAGCAGCCAAGAACGGACAGGGTTCAGTGGCTACACCTTC. The encoded protein is CASSQERTGFSGYTF.

This clonotype was counted between two and nine times. The chain links TRBV7-9 to TRBJ1-5; unclear D gene. The CDR3 is 12 amino acids. In germline, CDR1 is SEHNR, CDR2 FQNEAQ (reference sequence). V lost 6 bases and J 5 bases, leaving 8 bases between the germline ends. CDR3 bases: TGTGCCAGCAGATTTAGGTATCAGCCCCAGCATTTT. Protein: CASRFRYQPQHF.

This clonotype was detected only a few times. This chain uses TRBV7-9 with TRBJ1-1, with TRBD1 matching 7 bases. The ends lost 5 bases at V and 8 bases at J; junction bases unmatched: 11. CDR3 length: 14 residues. CDR1 and CDR2 (germline): SEHNR, FQNEAQ (reference sequence). As DNA, the CDR3 is TGTGCCAGCAGCAAAAACCAGGGGGGGAGCGAAGCTTTCTTT. It codes for CASSKNQGGSEAFF.

The V and J genes are TRBV7-2 and TRBJ1-1, with 7 bases that match TRBD1. Germline V gene sequence: CDR1 SGHTA, CDR2 FQGNSA. This CDR3 is built from 14 residues. V dropped 2 bases and J dropped 5; count of bases not matched to a gene: 5. The CDR3 is CASSLNPGQTEAFF. In nucleotides, the CDR3 is TGTGCCAGCAGCTTAAACCCGGGACAGACTGAAGCTTTCTTT.

Only a few counts were recorded for this clonotype. The chain is built from TRBV19 and TRBJ1-2; a possible D gene is TRBD1 (5 bases). Germline CDR1 is LNHDA and CDR2 is SQIVND (reference sequence). Between the trimmed V and J ends, which lost 6 bases and 4 bases, there was a span of 15 bases. The CDR3 loop spans 14 amino acids. The CDR3 loop reads CASRRDAGGYGYTF. CDR3 DNA: TGTGCCAGTAGACGGGACGCTGGGGGCTATGGCTACACCTTC.

V gene TRBV7-2 combines with J gene TRBJ1-5, with 11 bases aligning to TRBD1. This CDR3 has 16 amino acids. The V gene's germline CDR1 is SGHTA and CDR2 FQGNSA. The junction had 6 bases not matched to a gene; V was cut back by 1 base and J by 7 bases. CDR3 loop: CASSLGDRGSEQPQHF. DNA for the CDR3: TGTGCCAGCAGCTTAGGGGACAGGGGGTCAGAACAGCCCCAGCATTTT.

This clonotype came up many times. This sequence joins TRBV27 and TRBJ1-2, with no clear D. Trimming removed 3 bases from V and 4 bases from J, with 9 bases in between. The CDR3 is 13 residues long. CDR1 is MNHEY and CDR2 is SMNVEV in the germline V gene (reference sequence). DNA of the CDR3: TGTGCCAGCAGTTTGGGAAGAGCCTATGGCTACACCTTC. Its protein is CASSLGRAYGYTF.

Many counts were recorded for this clonotype. V gene TRBV5-1 combines with J gene TRBJ2-1; D not certain. The CDR3 is 15 amino acids. Trimming shortened V by 0 bases and J by 2 bases, and 9 bases separated the two germline ends. The V gene's germline CDR1 is SGHRS and CDR2 YFSETQ. CDR3 bases: TGCGCCAGCAGCTTGGACGGTATTACCTACAATGAGCAGTTCTTC. Translated, it gives CASSLDGITYNEQFF.

This clonotype was counted a few times. The CDR3 here is CASRGQSYEQYF. In DNA, the CDR3 is TGCGCCAGCCGAGGACAGTCCTACGAGCAGTACTTC. The rearrangement links TRBV5-1 to TRBJ2-7, with TRBD1 as a possible D gene (6 bases). CDR1 and CDR2 (germline): SGHRS, YFSETQ. CDR3 length equals 12 residues. Trimming stripped 7 bases from V and 1 base from J, with 9 bases between.

This clonotype was seen a few times. This chain joins TRBV10-3 and TRBJ1-2; D remains unclear. The CDR3 covers 13 residues. Trimming pared 6 bases from V and 4 bases from J, leaving 12 bases between. Germline CDR1 and CDR2: ENHRY and SYGVKD. CDR3 amino acids: CAISQDPLYGYTF. DNA for the CDR3: TGTGCCATCAGCCAGGACCCGCTCTATGGCTACACCTTC.

On this clonotype itself: This could be a read error, since a much larger clone is one nucleotide away. V usage is TRBV2 and J usage is TRBJ1-3, with TRBD1 matching over 10 bases. The ends lost 11 bases at V and 4 bases at J; junction bases unmatched: 8. This CDR3 is built from 14 residues. Per the germline V gene, CDR1 is SNHLY and CDR2 is FYNNEI. The CDR3 bases are TGTGCCGGCTCCGGGACAGGGGCGGGAAACACCATATATTTT. This sequence encodes CAGSGTGAGNTIYF.

V gene TRBV18 combines with J gene TRBJ2-5, with D uncertain. Trimming removed 5 bases at V and 3 bases at J, with 16 bases between. Germline loops: CDR1 KGHSH, CDR2 LQKENI. The CDR3 contains 15 residues. This CDR3 is CASSSSLAAKETQYF. In nucleotides, the CDR3 is TGTGCCAGCTCAAGTTCACTCGCGGCGAAAGAGACCCAGTACTTC.

The V gene is TRBV5-1, the J gene TRBJ1-4, with TRBD1 as a possible D gene (5 bases). The CDR3 runs 14 residues. From germline, CDR1 is SGHRS and CDR2 YFSETQ. The V end was cut by 3 bases, the J end by 6 bases, with 12 bases between. CDR3: CASSSGRGDEKLFF. CDR3 in DNA: TGCGCCAGCAGCTCAGGGAGAGGGGATGAAAAACTGTTTTTT.

The sample holds a few counts of this clonotype. The CDR3 spells CASSLGRDGGNTIYF. CDR3 sequence (DNA): TGTGCCAGCAGCTTAGGCCGGGACGGAGGAAACACCATATATTTT. V usage is TRBV11-2 and J usage is TRBJ1-3, with D perhaps TRBD1 (5 bases). Trimming removed 1 base at V and 4 bases at J, with 11 bases between. The CDR3 sequence is 15 residues long. CDR1 and CDR2 from the germline V gene are SGHAT and FQNNGV.

The CDR3 bases are TGTGCCAGCCAGGGGACTATGAACACTGAAGCTTTCTTT. This codes for CASQGTMNTEAFF. The chain employs TRBV6-1 and TRBJ1-1; D might be TRBD1 (6 bases). The length of the CDR3 is 13 residues. Germline V lookup: CDR1 MNHNS, CDR2 SASEGT. V was cut by 8 bases and J by 0 bases, with 10 bases left in between.

In this sample, this clonotype turned up a few times. The J gene is TRBJ2-7, the V gene TRBV5-1, with TRBD1 matching over 10 bases. The junction had 10 bases not matched to a gene; V was cut back by 2 bases and J by 5 bases. Germline CDR1 is SGHRS and CDR2 is YFSETQ. The CDR3 contains 16 residues. The CDR3 spells CASSLDPGTGANEQYF. In DNA form, the CDR3 reads TGCGCCAGCAGCTTAGACCCGGGGACAGGGGCCAACGAGCAGTACTTC.

This clonotype has a handful of counts. The J gene is TRBJ1-3, the V gene TRBV4-3, with 10 bases matching TRBD1. Germline assignment: CDR1 LGHNA and CDR2 YSLEER. The CDR3 runs to 15 residues. V trimming: 3 bases; J trimming: 8 bases; junction bases outside the gene matches: 7. CDR3 bases: TGCGCCAGCAGCCAGGGGGACAGGGGTTGGGACACCATATATTTT. Translated, it gives CASSQGDRGWDTIYF.